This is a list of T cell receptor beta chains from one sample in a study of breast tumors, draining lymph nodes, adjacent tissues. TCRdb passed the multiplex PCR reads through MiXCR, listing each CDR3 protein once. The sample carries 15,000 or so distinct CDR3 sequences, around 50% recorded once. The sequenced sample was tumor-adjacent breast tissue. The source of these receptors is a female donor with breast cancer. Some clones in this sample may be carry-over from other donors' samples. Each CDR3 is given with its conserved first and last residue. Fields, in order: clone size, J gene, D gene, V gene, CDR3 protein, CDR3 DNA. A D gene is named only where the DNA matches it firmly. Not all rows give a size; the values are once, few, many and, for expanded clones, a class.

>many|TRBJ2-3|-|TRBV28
CASSIDGTDTQYF
TGTGCCAGCAGTATCGACGGGACAGATACGCAGTATTTT
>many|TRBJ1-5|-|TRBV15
CATSRDNQPQHF
TGTGCCACCAGCAGAGACAATCAGCCCCAGCATTTT
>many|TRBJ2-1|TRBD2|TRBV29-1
CSAPGLGDNEQFF
TGCAGCGCTCCGGGACTAGGAGACAATGAGCAGTTCTTC
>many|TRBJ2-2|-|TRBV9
CASSVPDGGSDTGELFF
TGTGCCAGCAGCGTACCTGACGGGGGCTCGGACACCGGGGAGCTGTTTTTT
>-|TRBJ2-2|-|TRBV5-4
CASSLRFGELFF
TGTGCCAGCAGCTTGAGGTTCGGGGAGCTGTTTTTT
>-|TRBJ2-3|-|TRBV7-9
CASSLGGTGGDTQYF
TGTGCCAGCAGCTTAGGGGGGACCGGGGGAGATACGCAGTATTTT
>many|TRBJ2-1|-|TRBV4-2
CASTDRKYEQFF
TGTGCCAGCACCGACAGAAAGTACGAGCAGTTCTTC
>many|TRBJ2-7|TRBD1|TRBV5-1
CASKGGDRGLSTSYEQYF
TGCGCCAGTAAGGGAGGGGACAGGGGATTAAGTACGTCCTACGAGCAGTACTTC
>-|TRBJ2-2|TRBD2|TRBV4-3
CASSQGTSGSGELFF
TGCGCCAGCAGCCAAGGGACTAGCGGGAGCGGGGAGCTGTTTTTT
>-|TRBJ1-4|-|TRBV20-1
CSARDGPNETLFF
TGCAGTGCTAGAGATGGTCCCAATGAAACACTGTTTTTT
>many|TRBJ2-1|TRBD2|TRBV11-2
CASSWPLDGRGDAYNEQFF
TGTGCCAGCAGCTGGCCTCTCGATGGGCGGGGGGATGCCTACAATGAGCAGTTCTTC
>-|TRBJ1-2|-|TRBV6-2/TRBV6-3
CASSYRGQGKLLGYTF
TGTGCCAGCAGTTACCGAGGGCAGGGCAAGCTGCTGGGCTACACCTTC
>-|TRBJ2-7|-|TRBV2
CASITGTGAREQYF
TGTGCCAGCATCACCGGGACGGGAGCGCGGGAGCAGTACTTC
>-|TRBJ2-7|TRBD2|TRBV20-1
CSAMWTSGRTPEQYF
TGCAGTGCTATGTGGACTAGCGGGAGAACCCCCGAGCAGTACTTC
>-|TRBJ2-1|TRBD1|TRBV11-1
CASSDRTGGGRVRNEQFF
TGTGCCAGCAGCGACCGGACAGGCGGAGGCCGGGTGAGGAATGAGCAGTTCTTC
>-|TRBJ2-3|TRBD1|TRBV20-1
CSASRGRGTDTRYF
TGCAGTGCTAGCAGGGGTAGAGGGACAGATACGCGGTATTTT
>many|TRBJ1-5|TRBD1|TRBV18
CASSSTGRNQPQHF
TGTGCCAGCTCATCGACAGGGCGCAATCAGCCCCAGCATTTT
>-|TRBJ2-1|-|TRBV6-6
CASSYSPPGTYNEQFF
TGTGCCAGCAGTTACTCACCGCCGGGCACTTACAATGAGCAGTTCTTC
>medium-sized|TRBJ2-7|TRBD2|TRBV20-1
CSVLAVDEQYF
TGCAGTGTACTAGCGGTGGACGAGCAGTACTTC
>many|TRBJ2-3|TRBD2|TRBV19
CASSIRLAGATDTQYF
TGTGCCAGTAGTATACGGCTAGCGGGAGCCACAGATACGCAGTATTTT
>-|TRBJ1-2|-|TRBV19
CASSTNYRENGYTF
TGTGCCAGTAGTACCAATTACAGAGAGAATGGCTACACCTTC
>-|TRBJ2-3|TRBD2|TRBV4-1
CASSHTVGARGVEDTQYF
TGCGCCAGCAGCCACACGGTAGGGGCGCGGGGGGTAGAAGATACGCAGTATTTT
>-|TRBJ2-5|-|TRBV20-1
CSARLDFQETQYF
TGCAGTGCTAGGTTGGACTTTCAAGAGACCCAGTACTTC
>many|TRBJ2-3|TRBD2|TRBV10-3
CAISDRASGSDTQYF
TGTGCCATCAGTGATCGAGCTAGCGGATCAGATACGCAGTATTTT
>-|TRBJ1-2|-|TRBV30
CAWKATYGYTF
TGTGCCTGGAAGGCTACCTATGGCTACACCTTC
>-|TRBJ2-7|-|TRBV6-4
CASKEGFQGSYEQYF
TGTGCCAGCAAAGAAGGCTTCCAAGGCTCCTACGAGCAGTACTTC
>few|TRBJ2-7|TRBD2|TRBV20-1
CSAMWTSGSPYEQYF
TGCAGTGCTATGTGGACTAGCGGGAGTCCATACGAGCAGTACTTC
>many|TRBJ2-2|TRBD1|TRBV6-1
CANRETGTGNTEELFF
TGTGCCAACCGAGAGACCGGGACAGGGAACACCGAGGAGCTGTTTTTT
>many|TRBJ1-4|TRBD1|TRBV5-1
CASSSGVGQGEKLFF
TGCGCCAGCAGCTCTGGCGTAGGACAGGGTGAAAAACTGTTTTTT
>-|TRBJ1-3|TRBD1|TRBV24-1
CATSDIEERTGGADTIYF
TGTGCCACCAGTGACATTGAAGAACGGACAGGGGGCGCGGACACCATATATTTT
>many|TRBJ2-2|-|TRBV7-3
CASSLQDTGELFF
TGTGCCAGCAGCTTACAGGACACCGGGGAGCTGTTTTTT